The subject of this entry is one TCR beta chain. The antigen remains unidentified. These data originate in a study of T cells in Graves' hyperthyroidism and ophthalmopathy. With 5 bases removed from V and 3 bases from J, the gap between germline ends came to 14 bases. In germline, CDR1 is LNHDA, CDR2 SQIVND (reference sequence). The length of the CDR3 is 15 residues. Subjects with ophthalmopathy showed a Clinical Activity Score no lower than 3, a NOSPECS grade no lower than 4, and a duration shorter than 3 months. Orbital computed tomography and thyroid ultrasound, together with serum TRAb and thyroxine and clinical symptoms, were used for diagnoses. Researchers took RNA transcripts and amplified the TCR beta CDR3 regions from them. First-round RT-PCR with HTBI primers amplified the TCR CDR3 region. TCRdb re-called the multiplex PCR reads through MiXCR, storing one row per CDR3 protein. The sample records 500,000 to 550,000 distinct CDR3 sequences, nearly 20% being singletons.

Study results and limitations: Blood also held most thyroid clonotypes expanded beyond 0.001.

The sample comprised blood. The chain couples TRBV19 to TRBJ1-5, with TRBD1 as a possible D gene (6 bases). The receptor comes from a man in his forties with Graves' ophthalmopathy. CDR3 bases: TGTGCCAGTAGTTCGATCGACAGGTCCAATCAGCCCCAGCATTTT. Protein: CASSSIDRSNQPQHF.